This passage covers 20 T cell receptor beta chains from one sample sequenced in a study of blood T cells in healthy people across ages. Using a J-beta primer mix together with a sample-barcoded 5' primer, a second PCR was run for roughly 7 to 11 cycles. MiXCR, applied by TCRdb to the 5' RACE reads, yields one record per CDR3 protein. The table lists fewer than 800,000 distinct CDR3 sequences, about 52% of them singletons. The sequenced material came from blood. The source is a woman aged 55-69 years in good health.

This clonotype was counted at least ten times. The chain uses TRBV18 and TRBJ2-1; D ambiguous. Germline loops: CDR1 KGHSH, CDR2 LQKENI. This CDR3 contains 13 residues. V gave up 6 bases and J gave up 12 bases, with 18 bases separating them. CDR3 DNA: TGTGCCAGCTCCCCAGCGACGTCGCCTATGCAGTTCTTC. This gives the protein CASSPATSPMQFF.

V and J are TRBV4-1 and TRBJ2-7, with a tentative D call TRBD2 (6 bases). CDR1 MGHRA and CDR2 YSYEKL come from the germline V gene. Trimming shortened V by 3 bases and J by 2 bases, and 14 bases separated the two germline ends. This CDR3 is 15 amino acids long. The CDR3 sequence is CASSHEPGDPYEQYF. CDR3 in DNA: TGCGCCAGCAGCCACGAACCGGGAGACCCCTACGAGCAGTACTTC.

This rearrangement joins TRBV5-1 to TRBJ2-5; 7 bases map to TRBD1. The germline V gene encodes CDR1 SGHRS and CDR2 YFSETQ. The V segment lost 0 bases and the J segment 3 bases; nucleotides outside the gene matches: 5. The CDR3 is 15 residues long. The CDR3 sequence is CASSLAQGREETQYF. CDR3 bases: TGCGCCAGCAGCTTGGCACAGGGGAGAGAAGAGACCCAGTACTTC.

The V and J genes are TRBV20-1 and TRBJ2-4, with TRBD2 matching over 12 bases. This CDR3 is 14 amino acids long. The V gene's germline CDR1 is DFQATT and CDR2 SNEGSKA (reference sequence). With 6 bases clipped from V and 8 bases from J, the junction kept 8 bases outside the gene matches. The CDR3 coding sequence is TGCAGTGCCTCTAGCGGGAGGGCCTCGGACATTCAGTACTTC. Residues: CSASSGRASDIQYF.

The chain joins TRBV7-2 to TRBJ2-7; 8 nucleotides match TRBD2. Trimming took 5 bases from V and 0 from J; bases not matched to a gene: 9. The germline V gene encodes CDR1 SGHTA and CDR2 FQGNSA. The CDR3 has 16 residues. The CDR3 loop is CASSQDQREYSYEQYF. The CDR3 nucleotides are TGTGCCAGCAGCCAAGACCAGCGGGAGTACTCCTACGAGCAGTACTTC. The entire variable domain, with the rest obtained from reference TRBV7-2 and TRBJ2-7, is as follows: GAGVSQSPSNKVTEKGKDVELRCDPISGHTALYWYRQSLGQGLEFLIYFQGNSAPDKSGLPSDRFSAERTGGSVSTLTIQRTQQEDSAVYLCASSQDQREYSYEQYFGPGTRLTVT.

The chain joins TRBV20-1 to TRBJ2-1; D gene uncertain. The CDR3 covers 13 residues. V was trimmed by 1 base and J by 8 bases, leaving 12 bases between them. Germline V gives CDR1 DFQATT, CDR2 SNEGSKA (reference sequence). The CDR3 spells CSARGFTHDEQFF. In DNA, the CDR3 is TGCAGTGCTAGAGGATTTACCCACGATGAGCAGTTCTTC.

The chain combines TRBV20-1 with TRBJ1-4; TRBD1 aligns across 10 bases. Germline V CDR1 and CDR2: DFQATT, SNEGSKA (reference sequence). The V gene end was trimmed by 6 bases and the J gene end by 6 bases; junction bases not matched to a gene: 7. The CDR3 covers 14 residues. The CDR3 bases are TGCAGTGCCTACAGGGACAGGGGTTATGAAAAACTGTTTTTT. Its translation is CSAYRDRGYEKLFF.

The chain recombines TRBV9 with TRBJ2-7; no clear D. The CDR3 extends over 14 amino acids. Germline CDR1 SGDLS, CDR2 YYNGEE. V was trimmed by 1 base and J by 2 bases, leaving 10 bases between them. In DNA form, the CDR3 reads TGTGCCAGCAGCGTAAGTCCGGCTCCCTACGAGCAGTACTTC. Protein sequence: CASSVSPAPYEQYF.

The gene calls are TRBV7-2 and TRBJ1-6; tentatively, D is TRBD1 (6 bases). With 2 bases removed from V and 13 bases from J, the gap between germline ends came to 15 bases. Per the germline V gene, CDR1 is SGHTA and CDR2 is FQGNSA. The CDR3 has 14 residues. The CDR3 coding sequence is TGTGCCAGCAGCTTAAACAGGGCGTCGGGGCCCCTCCACTTT. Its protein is CASSLNRASGPLHF.

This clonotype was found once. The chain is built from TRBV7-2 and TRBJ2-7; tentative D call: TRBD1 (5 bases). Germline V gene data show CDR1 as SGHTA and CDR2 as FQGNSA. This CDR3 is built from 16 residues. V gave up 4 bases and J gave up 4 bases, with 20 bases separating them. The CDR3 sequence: CASSSAQGVPLYEQYF. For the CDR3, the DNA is TGTGCCAGCAGCTCTGCCCAGGGTGTCCCTTTGTACGAGCAGTACTTC.

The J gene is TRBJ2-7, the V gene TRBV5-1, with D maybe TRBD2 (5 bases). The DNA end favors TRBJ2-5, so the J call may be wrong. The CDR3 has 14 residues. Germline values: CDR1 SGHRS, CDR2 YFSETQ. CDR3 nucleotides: TGCGCCAGCAGCCCCGAGTCGGGGTTGGAGACCCAGTACTTC. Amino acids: CASSPESGLETQYF.

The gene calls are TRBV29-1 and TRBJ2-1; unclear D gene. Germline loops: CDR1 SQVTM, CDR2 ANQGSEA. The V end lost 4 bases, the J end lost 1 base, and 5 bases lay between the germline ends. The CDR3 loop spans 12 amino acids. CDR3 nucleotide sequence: TGCAGCGTTGGGATATCCTACAATGAGCAGTTCTTC. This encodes CSVGISYNEQFF.

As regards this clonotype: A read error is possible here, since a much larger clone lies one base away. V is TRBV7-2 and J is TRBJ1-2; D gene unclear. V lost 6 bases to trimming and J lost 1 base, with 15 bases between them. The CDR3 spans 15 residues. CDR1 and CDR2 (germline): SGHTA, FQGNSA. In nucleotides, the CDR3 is TGTGCCAGCAGTTTACAGCAGGCTGGTAACTATGGCTACACCTTC. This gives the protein CASSLQQAGNYGYTF.

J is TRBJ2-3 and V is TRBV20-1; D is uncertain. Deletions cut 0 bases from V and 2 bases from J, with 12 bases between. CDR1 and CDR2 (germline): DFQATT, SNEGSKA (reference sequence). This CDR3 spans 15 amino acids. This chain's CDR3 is CSARDASSSTDTQYF. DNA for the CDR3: TGCAGTGCTAGAGATGCGAGTTCCTCCACAGATACGCAGTATTTT.

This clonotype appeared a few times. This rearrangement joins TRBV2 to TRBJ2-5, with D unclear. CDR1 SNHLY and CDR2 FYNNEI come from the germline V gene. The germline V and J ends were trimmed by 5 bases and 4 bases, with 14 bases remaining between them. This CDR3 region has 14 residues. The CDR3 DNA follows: TGTGCCAGCAGTCCTGGGGTAGGGTCAGAGACCCAGTACTTC. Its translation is CASSPGVGSETQYF.

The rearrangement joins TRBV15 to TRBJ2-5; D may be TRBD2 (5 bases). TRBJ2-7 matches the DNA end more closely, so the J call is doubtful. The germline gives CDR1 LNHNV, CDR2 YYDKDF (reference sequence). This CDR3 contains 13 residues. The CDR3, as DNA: TGTGCCACCAGCCGGAGGATTGCGGACGAGCAGTACTTC. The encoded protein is CATSRRIADEQYF.

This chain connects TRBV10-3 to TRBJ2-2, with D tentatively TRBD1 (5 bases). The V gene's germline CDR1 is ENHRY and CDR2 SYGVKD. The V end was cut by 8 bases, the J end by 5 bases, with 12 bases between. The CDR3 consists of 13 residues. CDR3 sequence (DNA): TGTGCCATCGGGGCAGGCAAAACCGGGGAGCTGTTTTTT. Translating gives CAIGAGKTGELFF.

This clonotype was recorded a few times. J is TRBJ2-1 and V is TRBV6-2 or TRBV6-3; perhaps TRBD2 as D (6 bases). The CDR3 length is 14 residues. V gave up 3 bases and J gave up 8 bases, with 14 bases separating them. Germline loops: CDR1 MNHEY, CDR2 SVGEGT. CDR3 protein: CASSYRGLRDEQFF. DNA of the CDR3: TGTGCCAGCAGTTATCGGGGGTTGCGGGATGAGCAGTTCTTC.

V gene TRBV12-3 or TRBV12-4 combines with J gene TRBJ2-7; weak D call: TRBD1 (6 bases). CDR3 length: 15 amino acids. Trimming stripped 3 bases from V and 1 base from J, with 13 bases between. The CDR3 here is CASSFGAGVSYEQYF. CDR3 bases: TGTGCCAGCAGTTTCGGGGCAGGGGTGTCCTACGAGCAGTACTTC.

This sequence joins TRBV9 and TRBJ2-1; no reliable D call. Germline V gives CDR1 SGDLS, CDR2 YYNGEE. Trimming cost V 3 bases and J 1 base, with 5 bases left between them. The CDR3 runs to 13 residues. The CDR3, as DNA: TGTGCCAGCAGCGCGGGTTCCTACAATGAGCAGTTCTTC. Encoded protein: CASSAGSYNEQFF.